These 13 T cell receptor beta chains were all obtained from the same sample, sequenced in a study. The protocol was immunoSEQ multiplex PCR, while the TCRdb copy is restricted to in-frame clones and leaves out a portion. The sample shows approximately 70,000 clones, about 94% of them seen only once. Sequencing was carried out using PBMCs. The receptors shown here come from a man aged 40-49 years with rheumatoid arthritis.

The gene calls are TRBV30 and TRBJ1-3; a weak D match, TRBD1 (5 bases). V shed 4 bases and J shed 0 bases, with 13 bases lying between them. This CDR3 comprises 15 residues. The V gene's germline CDR1 is GTSNPN and CDR2 SVGIG (reference sequence). Here the CDR3 reads CAWNRQTSSGNTIYF. DNA for the CDR3: TGTGCCTGGAATCGACAGACGAGCTCTGGAAACACCATATATTTT.

The chain uses TRBV5-1 and TRBJ1-2, with TRBD1 matching 9 bases. With V trimmed by 4 bases and J by 4 bases, 5 bases remained unmatched. The CDR3 is made up of 14 amino acids. Germline assignment: CDR1 SGHRS and CDR2 YFSETQ. The CDR3 sequence: CASSGGDRAYGYTF. The CDR3 bases are TGCGCCAGCAGCGGCGGGGACAGGGCCTATGGCTACACCTTC.

This clone was seen just once. The chain employs TRBV7-9 and TRBJ2-7; D possibly corresponds to TRBD2 (6 bases). Germline V gene lookup returns CDR1 SEHNR and CDR2 FQNEAQ (reference sequence). Trimming shortened V by 5 bases and J by 5 bases, and 16 bases separated the two germline ends. The CDR3 spans 14 residues. CDR3 protein: CASSASGGDHEQYF. For the CDR3, the DNA is TGTGCCAGCAGCGCCAGCGGAGGGGACCACGAGCAGTACTTC. Supplemented by reference TRBV7-9 and TRBJ2-7, the full variable domain reads DTGVSQNPRHKITKRGQNVTFRCDPISEHNRLYWYRQTLGQGPEFLTYFQNEAQLEKSRLLSDRFSAERPKGSFSTLEIQRTEQGDSAMYLCASSASGGDHEQYFGPGTRLTVT.

The V call is TRBV5-6, the J call TRBJ1-5; D is perhaps TRBD1 (6 bases). V was pared by 0 bases and J by 2 bases, with 12 bases between. CDR1 is SGHDT, CDR2 YYEEEE, per germline. The CDR3 has 16 amino acids. The CDR3 loop reads CASSLVGAGGNQPQHF. The CDR3 DNA reads TGTGCCAGCAGCTTGGTGGGGGCGGGTGGCAATCAGCCCCAGCATTTT.

This sequence joins TRBV19 and TRBJ2-5, with D unresolved. The CDR3 sequence is 13 residues long. V lost 5 bases and J 3 bases, leaving 10 bases between the germline ends. CDR1 and CDR2 from the germline V gene are LNHDA and SQIVND (reference sequence). CDR3 amino acids: CASSRAAKETQYF. CDR3 bases: TGTGCCAGTAGTCGGGCAGCCAAAGAGACCCAGTACTTC.

The V gene is TRBV2, the J gene TRBJ1-1, with D unresolved. The germline CDR1 and CDR2 sequences are SNHLY and FYNNEI. The V gene lost 4 bases and the J gene lost 1 base, with 7 bases spanning the gap. CDR3 length: 13 residues. In DNA, the CDR3 is TGTGCCAGCAGTGTAACTTGGAACACTGAAGCTTTCTTT. This sequence encodes CASSVTWNTEAFF.

The V and J genes are TRBV7-9 and TRBJ1-2; 10 bases line up with TRBD1. The V and J ends lost 0 bases and 6 bases, in that order; junction bases with no gene match: 4. There are 15 residues in the CDR3. Germline CDR1 is SEHNR and CDR2 is FQNEAQ (reference sequence). This CDR3 is CASSLARQGADGYTF. The CDR3 coding sequence is TGTGCCAGCAGCTTAGCGCGACAGGGGGCAGATGGCTACACCTTC.

This chain links TRBV27 with TRBJ1-3; 9 bases align to TRBD1. Per germline, CDR1 MNHEY and CDR2 SMNVEV (reference sequence). The V segment lost 5 bases and the J segment 3 bases; nucleotides outside the gene matches: 5. This CDR3 is built from 15 residues. The CDR3 sequence is CASSRTGGFGNTIYF. The CDR3 region has the DNA TGTGCCAGCAGTCGTACAGGGGGCTTTGGAAACACCATATATTTT.

The V gene is TRBV10-3, the J gene TRBJ1-5, with unresolved D. CDR1 and CDR2 from the germline V gene are ENHRY and SYGVKD. Trimming cost V 0 bases and J 3 bases, with 9 bases left between them. This CDR3 spans 15 amino acids. CDR3 coding DNA: TGTGCCATCAGTGAGTCTGAAGGGAACAATCAGCCCCAGCATTTT. The encoded protein is CAISESEGNNQPQHF.

V is TRBV4-1 and J is TRBJ1-4, with TRBD1 identical over 7 bases. Losses at the gene ends were 0 bases for V and 4 bases for J; bases not matched to a gene: 5. From germline, CDR1 is MGHRA and CDR2 YSYEKL. The CDR3 is 16 residues long. The DNA of the CDR3 is TGCGCCAGCAGCCAAGATAGGACAGGCTATAATGAAAAACTGTTTTTT. Translation: CASSQDRTGYNEKLFF.

This chain links TRBV30 with TRBJ1-6, with D perhaps matching TRBD1 (6 bases). The V and J ends lost 0 bases and 7 bases respectively, with 13 bases between them. Germline V CDR1 and CDR2: GTSNPN, SVGIG (reference sequence). The CDR3 sequence is 15 residues long. The DNA of the CDR3 is TGTGCCTGGAGTGTCCGGACAGCCCAGAATTCACCCCTCCACTTT. Protein sequence: CAWSVRTAQNSPLHF.

V gene TRBV13 combines with J gene TRBJ2-2; D is ambiguous. V lost 5 bases and J lost 0, with 13 bases in between. Germline CDR1 reads PRHDT; CDR2 reads FYEKMQ (reference sequence). This CDR3 contains 16 residues. The CDR3 loop reads CASSPPRRANTGELFF. The CDR3 coding sequence is TGTGCCAGCAGCCCCCCGCGCCGCGCGAACACCGGGGAGCTGTTTTTT.

V and J are TRBV9 and TRBJ2-2; 7 bases map to TRBD1. CDR3 length equals 13 residues. After removal of 3 bases from V and 7 bases from J, the junction contained 3 bases not matched to a gene. In germline, CDR1 is SGDLS, CDR2 YYNGEE. CDR3 protein: CASSGQGFGELFF. The DNA for the CDR3 is TGTGCCAGCAGCGGACAGGGTTTCGGGGAGCTGTTTTTT.